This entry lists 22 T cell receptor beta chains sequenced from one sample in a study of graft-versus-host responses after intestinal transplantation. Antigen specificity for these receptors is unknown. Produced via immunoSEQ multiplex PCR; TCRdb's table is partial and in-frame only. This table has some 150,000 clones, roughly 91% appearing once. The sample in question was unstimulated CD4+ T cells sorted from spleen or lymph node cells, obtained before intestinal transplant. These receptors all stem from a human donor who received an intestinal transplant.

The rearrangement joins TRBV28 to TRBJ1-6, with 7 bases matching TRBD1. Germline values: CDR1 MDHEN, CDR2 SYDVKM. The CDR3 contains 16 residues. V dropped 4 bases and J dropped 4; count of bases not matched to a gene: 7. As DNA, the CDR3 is TGTGCCAGCAGTTCGACAGGGACTCAATATAATTCACCCCTCCACTTT. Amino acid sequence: CASSSTGTQYNSPLHF.

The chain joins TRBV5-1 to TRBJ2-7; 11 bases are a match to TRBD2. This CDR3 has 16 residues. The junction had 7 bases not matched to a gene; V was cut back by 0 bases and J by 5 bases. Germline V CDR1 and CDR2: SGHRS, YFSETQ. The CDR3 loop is CASSLDLAGGAHEQYF. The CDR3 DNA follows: TGCGCCAGCAGCTTGGATCTAGCGGGAGGTGCCCACGAGCAGTACTTC.

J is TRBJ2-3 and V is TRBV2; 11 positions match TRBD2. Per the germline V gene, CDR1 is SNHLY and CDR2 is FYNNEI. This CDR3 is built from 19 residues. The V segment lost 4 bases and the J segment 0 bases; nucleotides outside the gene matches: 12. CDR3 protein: CASSVGLAGGPASTDTQYF. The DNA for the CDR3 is TGTGCCAGCAGTGTTGGGCTAGCGGGAGGTCCGGCTAGCACAGATACGCAGTATTTT.

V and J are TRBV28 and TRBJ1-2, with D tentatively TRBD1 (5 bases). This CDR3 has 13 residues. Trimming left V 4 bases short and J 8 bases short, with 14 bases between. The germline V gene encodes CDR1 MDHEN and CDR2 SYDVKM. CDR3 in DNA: TGTGCCAGCAGTTCCGGGACGGCTAGCGGCTACACCTTC. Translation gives CASSSGTASGYTF.

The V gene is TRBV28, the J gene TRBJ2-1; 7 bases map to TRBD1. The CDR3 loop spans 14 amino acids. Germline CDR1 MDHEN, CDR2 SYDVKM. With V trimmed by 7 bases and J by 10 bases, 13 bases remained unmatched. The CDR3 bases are TGTGCCAGCATCCCCGGACAGGCGAAGTGGGAGCAGTTCTTC. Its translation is CASIPGQAKWEQFF.

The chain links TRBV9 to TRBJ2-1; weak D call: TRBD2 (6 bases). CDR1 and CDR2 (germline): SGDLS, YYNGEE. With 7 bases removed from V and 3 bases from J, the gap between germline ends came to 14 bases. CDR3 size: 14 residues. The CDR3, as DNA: TGTGCCAGCGGGCTAGCGATCGGCTACAATGAGCAGTTCTTC. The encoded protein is CASGLAIGYNEQFF.

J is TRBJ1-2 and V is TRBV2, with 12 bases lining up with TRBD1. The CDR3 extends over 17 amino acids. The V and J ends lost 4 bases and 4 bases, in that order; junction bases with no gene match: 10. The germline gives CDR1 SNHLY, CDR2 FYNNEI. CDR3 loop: CASSGRPGTGGVYGYTF. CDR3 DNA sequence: TGTGCCAGCAGTGGTCGCCCGGGGACAGGGGGCGTCTATGGCTACACCTTC.

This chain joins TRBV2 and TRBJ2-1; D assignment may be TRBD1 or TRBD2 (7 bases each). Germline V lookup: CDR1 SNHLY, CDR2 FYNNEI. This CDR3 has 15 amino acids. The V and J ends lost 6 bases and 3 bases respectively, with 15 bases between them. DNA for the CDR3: TGTGCCAGCAGCCCGACAGGGAGGGGCTACAATGAGCAGTTCTTC. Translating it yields CASSPTGRGYNEQFF.

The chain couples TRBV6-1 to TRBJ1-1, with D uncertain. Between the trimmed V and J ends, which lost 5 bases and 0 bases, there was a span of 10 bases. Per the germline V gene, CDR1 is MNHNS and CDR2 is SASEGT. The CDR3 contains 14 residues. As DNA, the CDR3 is TGTGCCAGCAGTATACCTCAGATGAACACTGAAGCTTTCTTT. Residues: CASSIPQMNTEAFF.

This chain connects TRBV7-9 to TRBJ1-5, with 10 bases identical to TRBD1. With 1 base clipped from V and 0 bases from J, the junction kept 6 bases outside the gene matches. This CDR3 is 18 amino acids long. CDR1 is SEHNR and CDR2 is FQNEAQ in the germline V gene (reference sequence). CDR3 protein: CASSLEGQGVYSNQPQHF. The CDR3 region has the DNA TGTGCCAGCAGCTTAGAAGGACAGGGGGTATATAGCAATCAGCCCCAGCATTTT.

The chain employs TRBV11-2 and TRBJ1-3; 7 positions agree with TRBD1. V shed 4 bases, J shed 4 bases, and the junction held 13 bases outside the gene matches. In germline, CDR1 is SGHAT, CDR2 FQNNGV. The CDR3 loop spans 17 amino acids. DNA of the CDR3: TGTGCCAGCAGCTCGACCTCTAAGGGGGCGTCAGGAAACACCATATATTTT. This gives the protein CASSSTSKGASGNTIYF.

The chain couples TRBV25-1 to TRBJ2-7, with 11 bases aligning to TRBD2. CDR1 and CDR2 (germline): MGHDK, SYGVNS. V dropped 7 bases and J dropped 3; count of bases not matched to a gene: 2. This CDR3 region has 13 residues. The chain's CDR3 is CASNLAGGYEQYF. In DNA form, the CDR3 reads TGTGCCAGCAACCTAGCGGGAGGCTACGAGCAGTACTTC.

As DNA, the CDR3 is TGTGCCAGCAGTCTGGCGACGGTGAACACTGAAGCTTTCTTT. The encoded protein is CASSLATVNTEAFF. This chain uses TRBV28 with TRBJ1-1; no definite D call. Germline assignment: CDR1 MDHEN and CDR2 SYDVKM. The CDR3 extends over 14 amino acids. Trimming removed 5 bases at V and 0 bases at J, with 10 bases between. Full variable domain (missing parts from reference TRBV28 and TRBJ1-1): DVKVTQSSRYLVKRTGEKVFLECVQDMDHENMFWYRQDPGLGLRLIYFSYDVKMKEKGDIPEGYSVSREKKERFSLILESASTNQTSMYLCASSLATVNTEAFFGQGTRLTVV.

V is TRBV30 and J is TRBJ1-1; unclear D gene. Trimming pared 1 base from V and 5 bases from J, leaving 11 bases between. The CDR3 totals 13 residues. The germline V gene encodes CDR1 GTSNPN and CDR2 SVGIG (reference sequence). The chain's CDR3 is CAWSASGSTEAFF. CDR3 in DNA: TGTGCCTGGAGTGCCTCGGGGAGTACTGAAGCTTTCTTT.

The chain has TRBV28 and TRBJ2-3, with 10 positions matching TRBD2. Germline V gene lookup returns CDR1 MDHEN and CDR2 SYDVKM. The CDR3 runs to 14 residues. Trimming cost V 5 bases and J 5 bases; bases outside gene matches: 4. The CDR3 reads CASSGASGRDTQYF. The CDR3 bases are TGTGCCAGCAGTGGAGCTAGCGGGAGAGATACGCAGTATTTT.

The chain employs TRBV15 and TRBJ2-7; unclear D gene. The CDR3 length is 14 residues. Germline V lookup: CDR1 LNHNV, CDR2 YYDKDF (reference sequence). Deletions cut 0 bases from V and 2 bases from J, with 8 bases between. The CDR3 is CATSRDRVAYEQYF. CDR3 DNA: TGTGCCACCAGCAGAGATCGGGTAGCCTACGAGCAGTACTTC.

The chain's CDR3 is CASSLEWETQYF. CDR3 DNA: TGTGCCAGCAGCTTGGAGTGGGAGACCCAGTACTTC. The chain recombines TRBV5-4 with TRBJ2-5; D is unresolved. This CDR3 spans 12 amino acids. Trimming took off 0 bases at V and 5 bases at J, with 5 bases between the two ends. Germline values: CDR1 SGHNT, CDR2 YYREEE (reference sequence). Based on the CDR3 plus reference TRBV5-4 and TRBJ2-5, the full variable domain is ETGVTQSPTHLIKTRGQQVTLRCSSQSGHNTVSWYQQALGQGPQFIFQYYREEENGRGNFPPRFSGLQFPNYSSELNVNALELDDSALYLCASSLEWETQYFGPGTRLLVL.

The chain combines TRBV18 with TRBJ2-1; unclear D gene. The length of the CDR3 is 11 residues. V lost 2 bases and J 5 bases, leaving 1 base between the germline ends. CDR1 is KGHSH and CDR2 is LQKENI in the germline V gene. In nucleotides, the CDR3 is TGTGCCAGCTCACCAAACAATGAGCAGTTCTTC. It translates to CASSPNNEQFF.

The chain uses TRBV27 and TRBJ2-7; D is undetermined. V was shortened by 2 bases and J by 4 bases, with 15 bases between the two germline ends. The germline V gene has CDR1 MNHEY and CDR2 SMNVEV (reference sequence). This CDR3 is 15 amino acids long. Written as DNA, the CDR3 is TGTGCCAGCAGTTTACGGGCAGGTGCCTTGTACGAGCAGTACTTC. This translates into CASSLRAGALYEQYF.

The CDR3 sequence: CASSYVGGNQPQHF. The CDR3 coding sequence is TGTGCCAGCAGTTACGTGGGGGGAAATCAGCCCCAGCATTTT. The chain has TRBV6-6 and TRBJ1-5; tentatively, D is TRBD1 (5 bases). The germline V and J ends were trimmed by 2 bases and 4 bases, with 9 bases remaining between them. The CDR3 runs 14 residues. Germline CDR1 is MNHNY and CDR2 is SVGAGI (reference sequence).

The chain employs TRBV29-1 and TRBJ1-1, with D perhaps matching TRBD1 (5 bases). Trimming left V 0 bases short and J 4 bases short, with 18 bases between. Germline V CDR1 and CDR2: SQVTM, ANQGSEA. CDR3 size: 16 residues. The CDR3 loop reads CSVEDRSRKGRTEAFF. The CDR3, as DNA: TGCAGCGTTGAAGATCGCTCGAGAAAGGGGCGCACTGAAGCTTTCTTT.

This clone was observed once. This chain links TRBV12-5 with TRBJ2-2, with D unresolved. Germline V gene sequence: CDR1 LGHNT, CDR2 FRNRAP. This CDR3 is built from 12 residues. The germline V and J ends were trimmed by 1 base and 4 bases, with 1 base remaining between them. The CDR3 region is CASGLGTGELFF. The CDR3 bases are TGTGCTAGTGGTTTGGGCACCGGGGAGCTGTTTTTT.